One sample yielded the 21 T cell receptor beta chains listed below, sequenced in a study of blood T cell repertoires in COVID-19. The data were produced by immunoSEQ multiplex PCR, yet TCRdb's version contains in-frame clones alone and is incomplete. Here the sample spans under 80,000 clones, roughly four fifths being singletons. Sequenced: peripheral blood. Receptors were obtained from a man aged 45 to 65 with acute or convalescent COVID-19.

CDR3 sequence (DNA): TGTGCCAGCAGCTTGGGGACTGTGAACACTGAAGCTTTCTTT. It specifies CASSLGTVNTEAFF. The chain links TRBV5-4 to TRBJ1-1; D gene ambiguous. Germline CDR1 SGHNT, CDR2 YYREEE (reference sequence). V was trimmed by 0 bases and J by 0 bases, leaving 6 bases between them. This CDR3 has 14 amino acids.

The chain carries TRBV7-3 and TRBJ2-1; weak D call: TRBD2 (6 bases). Germline CDR1 and CDR2: SGHTA and FQGTGA. This CDR3 region has 17 residues. The V end was cut by 4 bases, the J end by 0 bases, with 16 bases between. CDR3 sequence reads: CASSSPMGGSSYNEQFF. The DNA for the CDR3 is TGTGCCAGCAGCTCGCCCATGGGGGGAAGCTCCTACAATGAGCAGTTCTTC.

The chain recombines TRBV4-1 with TRBJ2-7; 9 positions match TRBD1. CDR3 length equals 14 residues. Looked up from germline, CDR1 is MGHRA and CDR2 is YSYEKL. V shed 1 base, J shed 7 bases, and the junction held 5 bases outside the gene matches. DNA for the CDR3: TGCGCCAGCAGCCAAGTCCGGGACAGGGAAGAGCAGTACTTC. This sequence encodes CASSQVRDREEQYF.

The V call is TRBV7-9, the J call TRBJ1-2; 12 bases map to TRBD1. The CDR3 is made up of 15 amino acids. Per the germline V gene, CDR1 is SEHNR and CDR2 is FQNEAQ (reference sequence). Germline trimming cut 5 bases from V and 3 bases from J; bases unmatched to any gene: 4. The CDR3 is CASSPGQGAYYGYTF. CDR3 nucleotide sequence: TGTGCCAGCAGCCCGGGACAGGGGGCCTACTATGGCTACACCTTC.

V usage is TRBV3-1 (or the pseudogene TRBV3-2) and J usage is TRBJ1-1, with TRBD1 as a possible D gene (5 bases). Germline CDR1 reads LGHDT; CDR2 reads YNNKEL (reference sequence). This CDR3 has 14 residues. The V gene lost 4 bases and the J gene lost 0 bases, with 9 bases spanning the gap. The CDR3 loop is CASSLQDLNTEAFF. In nucleotides, the CDR3 is TGTGCCAGCAGCCTACAGGACCTGAACACTGAAGCTTTCTTT.

The chain uses TRBV7-3 and TRBJ1-6; no reliable D call. V was shortened by 2 bases and J by 2 bases, with 7 bases between the two germline ends. This CDR3 has 15 amino acids. Germline V gene lookup returns CDR1 SGHTA and CDR2 FQGTGA. CDR3 region: CASSLEGTYNSPLHF. For the CDR3, the DNA is TGTGCCAGCAGCTTAGAGGGAACCTATAATTCACCCCTCCACTTT.

The V call is TRBV5-4, the J call TRBJ2-1, with D tentatively TRBD1 (6 bases). V was pared by 4 bases and J by 1 base, with 12 bases between. This CDR3 contains 15 residues. From germline, CDR1 is SGHNT and CDR2 YYREEE (reference sequence). CDR3 nucleotide sequence: TGTGCCAGCAGCGTGGACAGAACTTCCTACAATGAGCAGTTCTTC. Translated: CASSVDRTSYNEQFF.

V usage is TRBV24-1 and J usage is TRBJ2-1; D perhaps matches TRBD2 (6 bases). V was pared by 3 bases and J by 0 bases, with 11 bases between. The CDR3 totals 16 residues. Germline V gene lookup returns CDR1 KGHDR and CDR2 SFDVKD. DNA for the CDR3: TGTGCCACCAGTGATCCCCACGGGAGCTCCTACAATGAGCAGTTCTTC. Encoded protein: CATSDPHGSSYNEQFF.

This clone has a single count. The V gene is TRBV29-1, the J gene TRBJ2-7; TRBD1 is a possible D gene (6 bases). This CDR3 is 11 amino acids long. V shed 7 bases and J shed 3 bases, with 10 bases lying between them. Germline values: CDR1 SQVTM, CDR2 ANQGSEA. The CDR3 DNA sequence: TGCAGCGCCTCGGACAGCTACGAGCAGTACTTC. This codes for CSASDSYEQYF.

This chain links TRBV20-1 with TRBJ1-1; a weak D match, TRBD1 (5 bases). Germline-derived CDR1 and CDR2 are DFQATT and SNEGSKA (reference sequence). Trimming removed 3 bases from V and 9 bases from J, with 11 bases in between. The CDR3 extends over 11 amino acids. The CDR3 nucleotides read TGCAGTGCTAGTGACAACAGGCAAGCTTTCTTT. This translates into CSASDNRQAFF.

DNA for the CDR3: TGTGCCAGCAGCTTGTATCACAGGCCTGGGACTGAAGCTTTCTTT. This codes for CASSLYHRPGTEAFF. The chain recombines TRBV5-6 with TRBJ1-1; tentatively, D is TRBD1 (5 bases). V was clipped by 1 base and J by 5 bases, with 15 bases between them. Germline V lookup: CDR1 SGHDT, CDR2 YYEEEE. CDR3 length: 15 amino acids.

The rearrangement joins TRBV3-1 (or the pseudogene TRBV3-2) to TRBJ1-1, with TRBD1 identical over 8 bases. After removal of 5 bases from V and 1 base from J, the junction contained 6 bases not matched to a gene. The germline CDR1 and CDR2 sequences are LGHDT and YNNKEL (reference sequence). The CDR3 sequence is 15 residues long. CDR3 amino acids: CASSFQGASNTEAFF. In nucleotides, the CDR3 is TGTGCCAGCAGCTTCCAGGGGGCTTCGAACACTGAAGCTTTCTTT.

The rearrangement uses TRBV19 and TRBJ2-7, with TRBD2 identical over 9 bases. V shed 4 bases and J 2 bases; nucleotides not matched to a gene: 9. Germline V gene sequence: CDR1 LNHDA, CDR2 SQIVND (reference sequence). The CDR3 is 16 amino acids. CDR3 sequence: CASSTRAGGHPYEQYF. The DNA of the CDR3 is TGTGCCAGTAGTACCAGAGCGGGAGGCCACCCCTACGAGCAGTACTTC.

The J gene is TRBJ1-1, the V gene TRBV7-3; the D is unclear. CDR3 length: 14 residues. V was trimmed by 1 base and J by 2 bases, leaving 8 bases between them. CDR1 and CDR2 (germline): SGHTA, FQGTGA. The CDR3 sequence is CASSLIGGNTEAFF. CDR3 nucleotides: TGTGCCAGCAGCTTAATAGGAGGAAACACTGAAGCTTTCTTT. The variable domain in full, completed from reference TRBV7-3 and TRBJ1-1, reads GAGVSQTPSNKVTEKGKYVELRCDPISGHTALYWYRQSLGQGPEFLIYFQGTGAADDSGLPNDRFFAVRPEGSVSTLKIQRTERGDSAVYLCASSLIGGNTEAFFGQGTRLTVV.

This clone was observed a few times. The chain couples TRBV14 to TRBJ2-1; weak D call: TRBD2 (5 bases). The V end was cut by 1 base, the J end by 8 bases, with 15 bases between. The CDR3 is 15 residues long. Germline V gene data show CDR1 as SGHDN and CDR2 as FVKESK. Here the CDR3 DNA reads TGTGCCAGCAGCCAAGGTACTAGATCGACCGATGAGCAGTTCTTC. This encodes CASSQGTRSTDEQFF.

The J gene is TRBJ1-5, the V gene TRBV6-2 or TRBV6-3, with D tentatively TRBD1 (5 bases). Per germline, CDR1 MNHEY and CDR2 SVGEGT. V gave up 0 bases and J gave up 1 base, with 19 bases separating them. This CDR3 is built from 19 residues. This CDR3 reads CASSYSIAWVGGSNQPQHF. Here the CDR3 DNA reads TGTGCCAGCAGTTACTCGATCGCTTGGGTGGGGGGGAGCAATCAGCCCCAGCATTTT.

V and J are TRBV18 and TRBJ1-5, with 11 bases fitting TRBD1. V lost 2 bases and J lost 7; bases outside the gene matches: 4. The germline V gene has CDR1 KGHSH and CDR2 LQKENI. This CDR3 is 15 amino acids long. The CDR3 DNA reads TGTGCCAGCTCACCAGGGACAGGGGGTGTGCAGCCCCAGCATTTT. Translating it yields CASSPGTGGVQPQHF.

The chain carries TRBV6-2 or TRBV6-3 and TRBJ1-5, with a possible D match to TRBD1 (5 bases). Germline V gene lookup returns CDR1 MNHEY and CDR2 SVGEGT. Deletions cut 2 bases from V and 5 bases from J, with 10 bases between. The CDR3 covers 14 residues. The DNA of the CDR3 is TGTGCCAGCAGTTACCGCGGGGACTATCAGCCCCAGCATTTT. This codes for CASSYRGDYQPQHF.

The V call is TRBV6-5, the J call TRBJ2-3; the D gene is possibly TRBD1 (6 bases). CDR3 length: 11 amino acids. V dropped 6 bases and J dropped 8 bases, with 9 bases sitting between them. From germline, CDR1 is MNHEY and CDR2 SVGAGI. The CDR3, as DNA: TGTGCCAGCAGCACAGGGCTTACGCAGTATTTT. It codes for CASSTGLTQYF.

This chain uses TRBV19 with TRBJ1-5; 7 bases are shared with TRBD1. CDR1 and CDR2 (germline): LNHDA, SQIVND (reference sequence). This CDR3 is built from 19 residues. V lost 5 bases to trimming and J lost 0 bases; unmatched junction nucleotides: 16. The DNA of the CDR3 is TGTGCCAGTAGTGAGGACCGGGACAGAGCTTTCTATAGCAATCAGCCCCAGCATTTT. Protein product: CASSEDRDRAFYSNQPQHF.

The V gene is TRBV11-2, the J gene TRBJ2-3; 7 positions agree with TRBD1. The CDR3 loop spans 12 amino acids. Germline CDR1 is SGHAT and CDR2 is FQNNGV. J was trimmed by 4 bases and V by 6 bases; bases with no gene match: 1. CDR3 sequence: CASRTGSDTQYF. The CDR3 DNA follows: TGTGCCAGCAGGACAGGGTCAGATACGCAGTATTTT.